These 4 T cell receptor beta chains were sequenced from one sample in a study of identical twins. TCRdb re-analysed the 5' RACE reads in MiXCR, keeping a single row per CDR3 protein. The sample has around 1.7 million distinct CDR3 sequences; about 32% are singletons. Input material: cord blood. The receptors derive from a newborn girl in good health.

This rearrangement joins TRBV7-2 to TRBJ2-1; D may be TRBD2 (6 bases). CDR1 is SGHTA and CDR2 is FQGNSA in the germline V gene. CDR3 length: 15 amino acids. Trimming removed 6 bases at V and 4 bases at J, with 16 bases between. The CDR3, as DNA: TGTGCCAGCAGGACCCGACTAGAGGGGTACAATGAGCAGTTCTTC. This translates into CASRTRLEGYNEQFF.

With regard to this clonotype: Being one base from a much bigger clone, this may be a read error. The V and J genes are TRBV29-1 and TRBJ2-1; a possible D gene is TRBD2 (6 bases). This CDR3 comprises 13 residues. The V end lost 7 bases, the J end lost 5 bases, and 15 bases lay between the germline ends. Germline V gene lookup returns CDR1 SQVTM and CDR2 ANQGSEA. The CDR3 nucleotides read TGCAGCGGTGGGGGGACTCCGAACAATGAGCAGTTCTTC. Protein: CSGGGTPNNEQFF.

This clonotype was seen only a few times. The chain has TRBV10-2 and TRBJ2-1, with D perhaps matching TRBD1 (6 bases). Germline lookup yields CDR1 WSHSY and CDR2 SAAADI. V lost 6 bases and J lost 2, with 20 bases in between. This CDR3 comprises 17 residues. The CDR3 DNA follows: TGCGCCAGCAGGAATTTCGGGACACAGAGGGCCTACAATGAGCAGTTCTTC. This codes for CASRNFGTQRAYNEQFF.

The V gene is TRBV5-1, the J gene TRBJ2-3; 9 nucleotides line up with TRBD2. This CDR3 region has 16 residues. Looked up from germline, CDR1 is SGHRS and CDR2 is YFSETQ. The trim removed 0 bases at V and 2 bases at J, leaving 4 bases unmatched. The CDR3 DNA sequence: TGCGCCAGCAGCTTGGAAGCGGGGGGTTTCACAGATACGCAGTATTTT. It specifies CASSLEAGGFTDTQYF.